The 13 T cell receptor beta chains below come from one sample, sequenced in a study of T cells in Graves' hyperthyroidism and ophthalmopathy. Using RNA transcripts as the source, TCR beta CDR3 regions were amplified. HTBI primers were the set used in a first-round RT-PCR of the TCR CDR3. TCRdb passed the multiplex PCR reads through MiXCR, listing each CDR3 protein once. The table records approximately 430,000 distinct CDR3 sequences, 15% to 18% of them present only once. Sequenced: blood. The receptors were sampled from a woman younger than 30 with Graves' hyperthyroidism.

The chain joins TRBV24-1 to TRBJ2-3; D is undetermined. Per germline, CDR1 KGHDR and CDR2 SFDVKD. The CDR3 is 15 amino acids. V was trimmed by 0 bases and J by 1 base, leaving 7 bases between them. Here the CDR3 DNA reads TGTGCCACCAGTGATTTGCCAGCTGGCACAGATACGCAGTATTTT. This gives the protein CATSDLPAGTDTQYF.

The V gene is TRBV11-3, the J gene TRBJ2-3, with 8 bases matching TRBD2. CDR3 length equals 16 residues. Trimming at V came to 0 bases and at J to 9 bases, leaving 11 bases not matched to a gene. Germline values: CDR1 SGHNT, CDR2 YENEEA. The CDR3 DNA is TGTGCCAGCAGCTTAGAAGGTAGCGGGGTTTTAGGGACGCAGTATTTT. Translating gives CASSLEGSGVLGTQYF.

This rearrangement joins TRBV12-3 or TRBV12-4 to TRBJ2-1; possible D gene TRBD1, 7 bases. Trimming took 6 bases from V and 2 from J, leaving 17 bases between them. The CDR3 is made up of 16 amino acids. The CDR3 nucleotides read TGTGCCAGCAGACTACAGGGGACGGGAGCCTACAATGAGCAGTTCTTC. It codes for CASRLQGTGAYNEQFF.

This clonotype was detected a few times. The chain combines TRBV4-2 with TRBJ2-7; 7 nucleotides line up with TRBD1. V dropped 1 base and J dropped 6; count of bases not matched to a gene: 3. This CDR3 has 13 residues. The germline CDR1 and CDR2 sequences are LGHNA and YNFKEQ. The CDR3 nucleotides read TGTGCCAGCAGCCAAGGAAGGGGGCGCGAGCAGTACTTC. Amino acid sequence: CASSQGRGREQYF.

The CDR3 bases are TGCAGTGCTAGGGGGGGACCGGGACAGGTGAACACTGAAGCTTTCTTT. This gives the protein CSARGGPGQVNTEAFF. This chain connects TRBV20-1 to TRBJ1-1; TRBD1 agrees at 8 bases. CDR1 and CDR2 from the germline V gene are DFQATT and SNEGSKA (reference sequence). This CDR3 comprises 16 residues. After removal of 3 bases from V and 0 bases from J, the junction contained 9 bases not matched to a gene.

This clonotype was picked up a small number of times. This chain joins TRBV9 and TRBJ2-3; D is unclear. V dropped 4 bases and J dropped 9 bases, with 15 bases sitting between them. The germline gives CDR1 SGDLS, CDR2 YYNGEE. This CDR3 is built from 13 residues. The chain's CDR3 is CASSPRTEGTQYF. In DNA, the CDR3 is TGTGCCAGCAGCCCACGGACCGAAGGAACGCAGTATTTT.

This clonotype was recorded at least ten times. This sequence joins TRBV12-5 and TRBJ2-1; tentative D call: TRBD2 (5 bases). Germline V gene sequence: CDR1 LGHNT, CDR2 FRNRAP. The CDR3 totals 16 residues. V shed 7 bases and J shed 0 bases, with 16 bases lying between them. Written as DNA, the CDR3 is TGTGCTAGTGCCTACGCGGGTGCGAGCTCCTACAATGAGCAGTTCTTC. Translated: CASAYAGASSYNEQFF. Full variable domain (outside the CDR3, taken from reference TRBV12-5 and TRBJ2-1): DARVTQTPRHKVTEMGQEVTMRCQPILGHNTVFWYRQTMMQGLELLAYFRNRAPLDDSGMPKDRFSAEMPDATLATLKIQPSEPRDSAVYFCASAYAGASSYNEQFFGPGTRLTVL.

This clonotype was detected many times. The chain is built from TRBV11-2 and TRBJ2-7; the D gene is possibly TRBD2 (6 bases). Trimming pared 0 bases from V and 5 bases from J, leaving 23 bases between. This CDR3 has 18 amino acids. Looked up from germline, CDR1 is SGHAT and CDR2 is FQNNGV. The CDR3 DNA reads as TGTGCCAGCAGCTTAGATCGGGGGACGCGTACCATCACCGACGAGCAGTACTTC. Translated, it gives CASSLDRGTRTITDEQYF.

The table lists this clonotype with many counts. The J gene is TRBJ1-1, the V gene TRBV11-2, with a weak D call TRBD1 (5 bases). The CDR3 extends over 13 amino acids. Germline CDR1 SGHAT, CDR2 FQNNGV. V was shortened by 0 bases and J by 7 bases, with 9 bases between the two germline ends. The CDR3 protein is CASSLERGGEAFF. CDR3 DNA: TGTGCCAGCAGCTTAGAGAGGGGAGGTGAAGCTTTCTTT.

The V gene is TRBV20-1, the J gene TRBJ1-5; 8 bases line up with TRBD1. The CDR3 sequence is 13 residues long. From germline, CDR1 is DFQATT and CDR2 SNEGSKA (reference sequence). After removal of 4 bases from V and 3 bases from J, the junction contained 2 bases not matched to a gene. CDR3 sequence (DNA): TGCAGTGCTAAGGGACAGGACAATCAGCCCCAGCATTTT. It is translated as CSAKGQDNQPQHF.

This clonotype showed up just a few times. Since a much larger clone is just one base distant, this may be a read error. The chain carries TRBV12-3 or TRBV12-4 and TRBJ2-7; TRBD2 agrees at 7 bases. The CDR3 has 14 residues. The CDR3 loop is CASSAGGSAYGQYF. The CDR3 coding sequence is TGTGCCAGCAGCGCGGGCGGGAGCGCCTACGGGCAGTACTTC.

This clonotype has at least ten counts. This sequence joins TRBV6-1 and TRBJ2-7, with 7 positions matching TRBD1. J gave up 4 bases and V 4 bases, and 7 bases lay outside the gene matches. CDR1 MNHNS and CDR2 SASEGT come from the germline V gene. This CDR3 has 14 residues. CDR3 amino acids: CASSAQLQGYEQYF. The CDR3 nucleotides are TGTGCCAGCAGTGCTCAATTACAGGGGTACGAGCAGTACTTC.

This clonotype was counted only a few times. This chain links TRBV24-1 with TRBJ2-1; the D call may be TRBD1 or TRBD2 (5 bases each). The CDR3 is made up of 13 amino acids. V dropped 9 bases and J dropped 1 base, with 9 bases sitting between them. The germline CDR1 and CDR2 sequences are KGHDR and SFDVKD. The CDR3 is CATGTESYNEQFF. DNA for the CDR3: TGTGCCACCGGGACGGAGTCCTACAATGAGCAGTTCTTC.